Below, one T cell receptor beta chain is given with its context. This sample also contains other DNA sequences that code for the same CDR3. The CD4+ fraction was divided into a CD45RA+ naive subset and a CD45RA-negative memory subset. The data were taken from a study of shared clonotypes between healthy human individuals. In the study overall: Donor composition was a couple of women and a few men, aged 18 to 49.

Using immunoSEQ multiplex PCR, the repertoire was profiled, and TCRdb retains in-frame clones only, with some absent. The profile shows roughly 2.2 million clones, approximately 90% of them singletons. Trimming left V 5 bases short and J 1 base short, with 9 bases between. The CDR3 is 13 residues long. Germline CDR1 is SGHRS and CDR2 is YFSETQ. This chain joins TRBV5-1 and TRBJ2-5; perhaps TRBD1 as D (6 bases). Sequenced material: naive CD4+ T cells from PBMCs. Subset indicated: CD45RA+ positively selected. This receptor was obtained from a man aged 18-30 years in good health. Some clones in this sample may be carry-over from other donors' samples. This chain's CDR3 is CASRTGRQETQYF. For the CDR3, the DNA is TGCGCCAGCAGAACAGGGCGCCAAGAGACCCAGTACTTC. The full variable domain, with the rest looked up from reference TRBV5-1 and TRBJ2-5, is KAGVTQTPRYLIKTRGQQVTLSCSPISGHRSVSWYQQTPGQGLQFLFEYFSETQRNKGNFPGRFSGRQFSNSRSEMNVSTLELGDSALYLCASRTGRQETQYFGPGTRLLVL.